One sample yielded the 12 T cell receptor beta chains listed below, sequenced in a study of Graves' ophthalmopathy and Graves' hyperthyroidism. Scientists amplified the TCR beta CDR3 regions from RNA transcripts. Second-round multiplex PCR came after first-round RT-PCR with HTBI primers. TCRdb reprocessed the multiplex PCR reads with MiXCR, giving one entry per CDR3 protein. The sample includes approximately 160,000 distinct CDR3 sequences, less than 45% of them seen just once. The source material was peripheral blood. The receptors here all came from a woman between 40 and 50 years old with Graves' ophthalmopathy.

In DNA, the CDR3 is TGCGCCAGCAGCTTGGCGGGCAGGGCCATTCCTGAAGCTTTCTTT. This encodes CASSLAGRAIPEAFF. The chain recombines TRBV5-1 with TRBJ1-1; D may be TRBD1 (5 bases). The length of the CDR3 is 15 residues. The V end was cut by 0 bases, the J end by 6 bases, with 15 bases between. The germline gives CDR1 SGHRS, CDR2 YFSETQ.

This clonotype was seen repeatedly, ten times or more. The V and J genes are TRBV19 and TRBJ1-2; possibly TRBD1 for D (6 bases). Trimming left V 10 bases short and J 0 bases short, with 12 bases between. Germline lookup yields CDR1 LNHDA and CDR2 SQIVND (reference sequence). This CDR3 comprises 13 residues. The CDR3 DNA follows: TGTGCCACTAGGACAGCACCTAACTATGGCTACACCTTC. Residues: CATRTAPNYGYTF.

This clonotype occurred many times. The rearrangement uses TRBV12-3 or TRBV12-4 and TRBJ2-7; D is unclear. The CDR3 consists of 12 residues. Trimming pared 3 bases from V and 0 bases from J, leaving 3 bases between. For the CDR3, the DNA is TGTGCCAGCAGTTTCCACTCCTACGAGCAGTACTTC. Protein product: CASSFHSYEQYF.

Many counts were recorded for this clonotype. This chain uses TRBV6-5 with TRBJ2-7, with 7 bases that match TRBD1. CDR1 and CDR2 (germline): MNHEY, SVGAGI. This CDR3 has 15 residues. V lost 8 bases, J lost 2 bases, and 12 bases stayed unmatched. CDR3 sequence reads: CASPSDRSPTYEQYF. The CDR3 coding sequence is TGTGCCAGCCCTTCGGACAGGAGCCCGACCTACGAGCAGTACTTC.

This rearrangement joins TRBV6-5 to TRBJ2-2, with 7 bases identical to TRBD1. The V gene end was trimmed by 0 bases and the J gene end by 8 bases; junction bases not matched to a gene: 3. Germline-derived CDR1 and CDR2 are MNHEY and SVGAGI. The CDR3 covers 14 residues. This chain's CDR3 is CASSYSGRGGELFF. CDR3 DNA sequence: TGTGCCAGCAGTTACTCGGGCAGGGGGGGGGAGCTGTTTTTT.

The CDR3 bases are TGTGCCAGCAGTTTTGGGGACAGCCTGAACACTGAAGCTTTCTTT. Amino acids: CASSFGDSLNTEAFF. The chain joins TRBV6-2 or TRBV6-3 to TRBJ1-1; 7 nucleotides line up with TRBD1. J gave up 0 bases and V 4 bases, and 5 bases lay outside the gene matches. Per the germline V gene, CDR1 is MNHEY and CDR2 is SVGEGT. The CDR3 is made up of 15 amino acids.

The chain has TRBV10-1 and TRBJ1-2; TRBD1 aligns across 7 bases. This CDR3 contains 13 residues. V shed 6 bases and J 4 bases; nucleotides not matched to a gene: 5. Germline V gene data show CDR1 as WNHNN and CDR2 as SYGVQD (reference sequence). The CDR3: CASSPDRTYGYTF. The CDR3 DNA follows: TGCGCCAGCAGCCCGGACAGGACCTATGGCTACACCTTC.

This clonotype was counted ten times or more. V gene TRBV28 combines with J gene TRBJ1-1; TRBD1 is a possible D gene (6 bases). This CDR3 has 15 residues. CDR1 and CDR2 (germline): MDHEN, SYDVKM. Between the trimmed V and J ends, which lost 2 bases and 0 bases, there was a span of 10 bases. The CDR3 DNA reads as TGTGCCAGCAGTTTAAGCGACAGGATGAACACTGAAGCTTTCTTT. Amino acid sequence: CASSLSDRMNTEAFF.

The J gene is TRBJ1-2, the V gene TRBV6-2 or TRBV6-3; D unresolved. In germline, CDR1 is MNHEY, CDR2 SVGEGT. The CDR3 consists of 13 residues. The V end was cut by 2 bases, the J end by 3 bases, with 7 bases between. CDR3 DNA sequence: TGTGCCAGCAGTTACGCCGGGGACTATGGCTACACCTTC. Residues: CASSYAGDYGYTF.

At least ten counts were recorded for this clonotype. This chain uses TRBV12-3 or TRBV12-4 with TRBJ1-3; perhaps TRBD1 as D (5 bases). The CDR3 length is 15 residues. The germline V and J ends were trimmed by 3 bases and 3 bases, with 12 bases remaining between them. CDR3 DNA: TGTGCCAGCAGTTTCGGGGCGCGCGGTGGAAACACCATATATTTT. It translates to CASSFGARGGNTIYF.

The rearrangement links TRBV12-3 or TRBV12-4 to TRBJ1-5; D might be TRBD1 (5 bases). This CDR3 is built from 13 residues. V was pared by 1 base and J by 11 bases, with 12 bases between. The CDR3 coding sequence is TGTGCCAGCAGTTTAGAGGGGCTACAAACCCAGCATTTT. Its protein is CASSLEGLQTQHF.

This clonotype was observed many times. The chain couples TRBV12-5 to TRBJ1-2; no reliable D call. CDR3 size: 12 residues. Trimming pared 2 bases from V and 2 bases from J, leaving 3 bases between. Germline assignment: CDR1 LGHNT and CDR2 FRNRAP. The DNA for the CDR3 is TGTGCTAGTGGTTTGTGGAACTATGGCTACACCTTC. Its translation: CASGLWNYGYTF.